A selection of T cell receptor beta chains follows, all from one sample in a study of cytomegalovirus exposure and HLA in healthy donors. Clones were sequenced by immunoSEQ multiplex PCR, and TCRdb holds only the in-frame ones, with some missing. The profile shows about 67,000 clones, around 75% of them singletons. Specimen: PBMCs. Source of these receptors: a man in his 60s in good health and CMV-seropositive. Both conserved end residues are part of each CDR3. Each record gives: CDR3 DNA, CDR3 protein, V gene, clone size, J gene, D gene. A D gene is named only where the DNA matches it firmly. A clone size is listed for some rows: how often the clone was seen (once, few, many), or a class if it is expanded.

DNA: TGTGCCAGCAGTGGACAGCAGGTCTACGAGCAGTACTTC
CDR3: CASSGQQVYEQYF
V: TRBV6-5
size: NA
J: TRBJ2-7
D: NA

DNA: TGTGCCAGCAGTCGACTAAAGGGGGTAGGAGAAAAACTGTTTTTT
CDR3: CASSRLKGVGEKLFF
V: TRBV6-5
size: few
J: TRBJ1-4
D: NA

DNA: TGTGCCAGCAGCCAAGAGAGGCTAGCGGTTTACAATGAGCAGTTCTTC
CDR3: CASSQERLAVYNEQFF
V: TRBV4-2
size: NA
J: TRBJ2-1
D: TRBD2

DNA: TGTGCCAGCAGTTACGGGTTGGACAGCCTGAACACTGAAGCTTTCTTT
CDR3: CASSYGLDSLNTEAFF
V: TRBV6-5
size: NA
J: TRBJ1-1
D: NA

DNA: TGTGCCAGCAGCTTAGTAACAGGGAACACTGAAGCTTTCTTT
CDR3: CASSLVTGNTEAFF
V: TRBV7-6
size: few
J: TRBJ1-1
D: NA

DNA: TGCGCCAGCAGTGAGCCTAGACAGGGCGGGTGGAGCGAAAAACTGTTTTTT
CDR3: CASSEPRQGGWSEKLFF
V: TRBV10-2
size: once
J: TRBJ1-4
D: TRBD1

DNA: TGTGCCAGCAGCTTAGGCCAGGGGGACGAGCAGTACTTC
CDR3: CASSLGQGDEQYF
V: TRBV7-6
size: NA
J: TRBJ2-7
D: TRBD1

DNA: TGTGCCAGCAGTGAAGCAACAGGGGGCAGCACAGATACGCAGTATTTT
CDR3: CASSEATGGSTDTQYF
V: TRBV6-1
size: few
J: TRBJ2-3
D: TRBD1

DNA: TGCGCCAGCAGCTCGGACAGGGAGCCCGATGGCTACACCTTC
CDR3: CASSSDREPDGYTF
V: TRBV5-1
size: NA
J: TRBJ1-2
D: TRBD1

DNA: TGTGCCAGCAGCTTCGGACAGAAGGGAGTCCACGAGCAGTACTTC
CDR3: CASSFGQKGVHEQYF
V: TRBV7-8
size: NA
J: TRBJ2-7
D: NA

DNA: TGTGCCAGCAGCCGACTAGCGGAGGGGTACGAGCAGTACTTC
CDR3: CASSRLAEGYEQYF
V: TRBV5-4
size: few
J: TRBJ2-7
D: TRBD2

DNA: TGTGCCAGCAGCCTCAGGCCTTCCGATAATGAAAAACTGTTTTTT
CDR3: CASSLRPSDNEKLFF
V: TRBV5-6
size: NA
J: TRBJ1-4
D: NA

DNA: TGTGCCAGTAGTAACGGGTTGGCAGGGGATCAGCCCCAGCATTTT
CDR3: CASSNGLAGDQPQHF
V: TRBV19
size: NA
J: TRBJ1-5
D: NA

DNA: TGTGCCTGTCGGGGGGGGGTTTGGAGGGGAAGAACTGAAGCTTTCTTT
CDR3: CACRGGVWRGRTEAFF
V: TRBV30
size: NA
J: TRBJ1-1
D: NA

DNA: TGCAGCGTTGAAGGGGTAACTAGCGGTGGATTTGCGGGTGAGCAGTTCTTC
CDR3: CSVEGVTSGGFAGEQFF
V: TRBV29-1
size: NA
J: TRBJ2-1
D: TRBD2

DNA: TGCGCCAGCAGCTTGCCAGGACTACCCCACACAGATACGCAGTATTTT
CDR3: CASSLPGLPHTDTQYF
V: TRBV5-1
size: NA
J: TRBJ2-3
D: NA

DNA: TGTGCCAGCAGTTTATCTACAGACACTGAAGCTTTCTTT
CDR3: CASSLSTDTEAFF
V: TRBV27
size: NA
J: TRBJ1-1
D: NA

DNA: TGTGCCAGCGGACAGGGAGGGGGGGCATTTAACTATGGCTACACCTTC
CDR3: CASGQGGGAFNYGYTF
V: TRBV7-8
size: few
J: TRBJ1-2
D: TRBD1

DNA: TGTGCCAGCAGCCGGAACTTACGGCCTAGCGAGGGCAATGAGCAGTTCTTC
CDR3: CASSRNLRPSEGNEQFF
V: TRBV7-8
size: NA
J: TRBJ2-1
D: NA

DNA: TGTGCCAGCGAGCTAGCGGGAGGGTTCGGGGAGCTGTTTTTT
CDR3: CASELAGGFGELFF
V: TRBV7-8
size: once
J: TRBJ2-2
D: TRBD2

DNA: TGTGCCAGCAGTTTATCGGGGGGGTCCCTGGGGCAGTTCTTC
CDR3: CASSLSGGSLGQFF
V: TRBV27
size: NA
J: TRBJ2-1
D: TRBD2

DNA: TGTGCCAGCAGTGAGAAGCGTATAAGCACAGATACGCAGTATTTT
CDR3: CASSEKRISTDTQYF
V: TRBV6-1
size: NA
J: TRBJ2-3
D: NA

DNA: TGTGCCAGCTTTCTTGGACAGGGGGCCGACACCGGGGAGCTGTTTTTT
CDR3: CASFLGQGADTGELFF
V: TRBV2
size: NA
J: TRBJ2-2
D: TRBD1

DNA: TGTGCCAGCAGCCGGGACAGGGGTGGCACTGAAGCTTTCTTT
CDR3: CASSRDRGGTEAFF
V: TRBV7-2
size: NA
J: TRBJ1-1
D: TRBD1

DNA: TGTGCCAGCAGCCGGAGCGGCACCACCTACGAGCAGTACTTC
CDR3: CASSRSGTTYEQYF
V: TRBV13
size: once
J: TRBJ2-7
D: NA

DNA: TGTGCCAGCAGTGACCGGGACAGGGGGCGCGGGGAGCAGTTCTTC
CDR3: CASSDRDRGRGEQFF
V: TRBV6-1
size: NA
J: TRBJ2-1
D: TRBD1

DNA: TGTGCCAGCAGCTTAGATCGGGAGGGCCCTTACAATGAGCAGTTCTTC
CDR3: CASSLDREGPYNEQFF
V: TRBV11-2
size: NA
J: TRBJ2-1
D: TRBD2

DNA: TGTGCCAGCAGCTCCTCTAGCGGGACAAGCACAGATACGCAGTATTTT
CDR3: CASSSSSGTSTDTQYF
V: TRBV13
size: once
J: TRBJ2-3
D: TRBD2

DNA: TGTGCCAGCTCCCTGACAGCATACACCGGGGAGCTGTTTTTT
CDR3: CASSLTAYTGELFF
V: TRBV6-1
size: NA
J: TRBJ2-2
D: NA

DNA: TGTGCCAGCAGTGAACCCCACTTTCTAGACCCCGCCAAAGAGACCCAGTACTTC
CDR3: CASSEPHFLDPAKETQYF
V: TRBV6-1
size: NA
J: TRBJ2-5
D: NA

DNA: TGCGCCAGCAGCTTGGCCCCAGTAAAATTTAGCACAGATACGCAGTATTTT
CDR3: CASSLAPVKFSTDTQYF
V: TRBV5-1
size: NA
J: TRBJ2-3
D: NA

DNA: TGTGCCAGCAGTCCGACTAGTCTCACAGATACGCAGTATTTT
CDR3: CASSPTSLTDTQYF
V: TRBV11-2
size: NA
J: TRBJ2-3
D: NA

DNA: TGCGCCAGCAGCCGGCAGGTGCTCGGCCCGGACAGGGGAAATGAAAAACTGTTTTTT
CDR3: CASSRQVLGPDRGNEKLFF
V: TRBV4-1
size: once
J: TRBJ1-4
D: TRBD1

DNA: TGTGCCAGCAGCATGGGACAGGGAAAAGCTTTCTTT
CDR3: CASSMGQGKAFF
V: TRBV11-3
size: NA
J: TRBJ1-1
D: TRBD1

DNA: TGTGCCAGCAGTTTAGCAACCCGGAGGAACACCGGGGAGCTGTTTTTT
CDR3: CASSLATRRNTGELFF
V: TRBV27
size: NA
J: TRBJ2-2
D: NA

DNA: TGTGCCACCGGAGTTTCCTGGGGCTATGGAAACACCATATATTTT
CDR3: CATGVSWGYGNTIYF
V: TRBV19
size: NA
J: TRBJ1-3
D: NA

DNA: TGTGCTAGCAGCTTGAGTAAGAACACTGAAGCTTTCTTT
CDR3: CASSLSKNTEAFF
V: TRBV7-7
size: NA
J: TRBJ1-1
D: NA

DNA: TGTGCCAGCAGGGGGACTAGCGGGGGCTCCTACGAGCAGTACTTC
CDR3: CASRGTSGGSYEQYF
V: TRBV6-1
size: NA
J: TRBJ2-7
D: TRBD2

DNA: TGTGCCAGAAGCTTTCACCCCTGGGAGCCGGGCAATGAGCAGTTCTTC
CDR3: CARSFHPWEPGNEQFF
V: TRBV5-3
size: NA
J: TRBJ2-1
D: NA

DNA: TGTGCCAGTATAGATCGTACCGGGGAGCTGTTTTTT
CDR3: CASIDRTGELFF
V: TRBV19
size: NA
J: TRBJ2-2
D: NA

DNA: TGTGCCAGCAGCTTAGACGAACCCGGGACTCAGCAGTACTTC
CDR3: CASSLDEPGTQQYF
V: TRBV11-3
size: NA
J: TRBJ2-7
D: NA

DNA: TGCGCCAGCAGCTTGGACTGGGAGACCCAGTACTTC
CDR3: CASSLDWETQYF
V: TRBV5-1
size: NA
J: TRBJ2-5
D: NA

DNA: TGTGCCAGCAGCTTAGTAGCAGGGGGTTATGAGCAGTTCTTC
CDR3: CASSLVAGGYEQFF
V: TRBV7-6
size: once
J: TRBJ2-1
D: TRBD1

DNA: TGTGCCAGCAGCCTGACAGGGGGCAGATCTGGAAACACCATATATTTT
CDR3: CASSLTGGRSGNTIYF
V: TRBV11-2
size: NA
J: TRBJ1-3
D: TRBD1

DNA: TGTGCCAGTAGTTTCCGGCGAGGGATCAGTGAGCAGTTCTTC
CDR3: CASSFRRGISEQFF
V: TRBV19
size: few
J: TRBJ2-1
D: NA